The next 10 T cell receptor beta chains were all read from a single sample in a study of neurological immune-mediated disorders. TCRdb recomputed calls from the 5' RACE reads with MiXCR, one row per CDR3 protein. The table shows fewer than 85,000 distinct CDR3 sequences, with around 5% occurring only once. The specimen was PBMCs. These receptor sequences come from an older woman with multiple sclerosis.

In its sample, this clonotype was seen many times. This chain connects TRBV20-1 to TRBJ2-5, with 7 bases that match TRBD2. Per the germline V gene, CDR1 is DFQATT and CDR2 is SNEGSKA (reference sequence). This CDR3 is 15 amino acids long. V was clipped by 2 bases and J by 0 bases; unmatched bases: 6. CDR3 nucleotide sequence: TGCAGTGCTAGAACGATAGCGGGCGACCAAGAGACCCAGTACTTC. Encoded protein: CSARTIAGDQETQYF.

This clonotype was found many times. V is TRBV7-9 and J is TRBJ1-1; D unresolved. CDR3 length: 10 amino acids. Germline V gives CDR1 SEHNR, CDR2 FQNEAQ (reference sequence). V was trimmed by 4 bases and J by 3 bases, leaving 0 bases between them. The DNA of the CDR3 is TGTGCCAGCAGCTACACTGAAGCTTTCTTT. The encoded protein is CASSYTEAFF. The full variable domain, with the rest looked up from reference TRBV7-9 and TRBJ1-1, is DTGVSQNPRHKITKRGQNVTFRCDPISEHNRLYWYRQTLGQGPEFLTYFQNEAQLEKSRLLSDRFSAERPKGSFSTLEIQRTEQGDSAMYLCASSYTEAFFGQGTRLTVV.

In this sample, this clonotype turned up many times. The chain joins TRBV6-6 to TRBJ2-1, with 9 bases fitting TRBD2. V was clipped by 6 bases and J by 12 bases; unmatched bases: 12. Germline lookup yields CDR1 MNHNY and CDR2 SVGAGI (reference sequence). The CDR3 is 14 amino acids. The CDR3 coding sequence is TGTGCCAGCAGCCCGAGCGGTAGCGGGAGTTTGCAGTTCTTC. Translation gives CASSPSGSGSLQFF.

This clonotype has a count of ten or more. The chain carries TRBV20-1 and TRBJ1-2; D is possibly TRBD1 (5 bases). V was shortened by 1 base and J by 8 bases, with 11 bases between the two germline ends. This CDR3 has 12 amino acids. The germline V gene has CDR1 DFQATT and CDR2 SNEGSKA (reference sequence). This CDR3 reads CSARGGRDGYTF. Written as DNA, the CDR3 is TGCAGTGCTAGAGGCGGCCGGGACGGCTACACCTTC.

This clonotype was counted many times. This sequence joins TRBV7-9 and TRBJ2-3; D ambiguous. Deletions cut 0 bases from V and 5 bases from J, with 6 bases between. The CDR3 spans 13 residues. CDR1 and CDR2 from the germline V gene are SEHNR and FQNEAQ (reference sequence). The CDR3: CASSLAGGDTQYF. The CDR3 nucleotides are TGTGCCAGCAGCTTAGCAGGCGGAGATACGCAGTATTTT.

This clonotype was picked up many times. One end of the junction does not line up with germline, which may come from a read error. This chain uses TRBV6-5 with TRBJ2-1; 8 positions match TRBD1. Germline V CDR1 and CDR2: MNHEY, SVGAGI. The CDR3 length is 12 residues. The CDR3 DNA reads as TGTGCCAGCAGTAACTCAGGACAGGGCCCGTTCTTC. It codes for CASSNSGQGPFF.

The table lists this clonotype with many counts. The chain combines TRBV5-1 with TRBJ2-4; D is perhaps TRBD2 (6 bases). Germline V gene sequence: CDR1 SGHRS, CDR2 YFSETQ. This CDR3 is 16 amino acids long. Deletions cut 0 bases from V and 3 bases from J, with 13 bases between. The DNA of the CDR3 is TGCGCCAGCAGCTTGGGGGGCCAGGGAGGCAAAAACATTCAGTACTTC. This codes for CASSLGGQGGKNIQYF.

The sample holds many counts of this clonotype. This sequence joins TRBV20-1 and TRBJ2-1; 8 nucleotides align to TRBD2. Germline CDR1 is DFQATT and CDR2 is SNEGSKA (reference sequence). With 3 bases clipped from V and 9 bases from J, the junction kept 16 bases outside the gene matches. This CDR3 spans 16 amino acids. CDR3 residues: CSASLQPGLGVVEQFF. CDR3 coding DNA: TGCAGTGCTAGCCTCCAACCGGGACTAGGGGTTGTTGAGCAGTTCTTC.

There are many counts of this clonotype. CDR3: CASSPGRQGVGYGYTF. CDR3 coding DNA: TGCGCCAGCAGCCCCGGACGGCAGGGGGTAGGCTATGGCTACACCTTC. V usage is TRBV5-1 and J usage is TRBJ1-2, with TRBD1 identical over 7 bases. The CDR3 consists of 16 residues. J gave up 4 bases and V 4 bases, and 13 bases lay outside the gene matches. Germline CDR1 SGHRS, CDR2 YFSETQ.

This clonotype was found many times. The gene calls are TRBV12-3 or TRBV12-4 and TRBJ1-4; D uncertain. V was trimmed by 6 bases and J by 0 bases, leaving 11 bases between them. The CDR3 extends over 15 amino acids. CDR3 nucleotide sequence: TGTGCCAGCAGCCTCTCGCTTGCAACTAATGAAAAACTGTTTTTT. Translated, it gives CASSLSLATNEKLFF.